This T cell receptor (beta chain) stems from a study of PD-L1 blockade in urothelial cancer (dated by TCRdb to 2015 to 2018). Describing the broader study: Every patient began therapy at some point between 2013 and 2015 and was given atezolizumab 1,200 mg intravenously every 3 weeks. About 85% of the roughly 29 patients were identified as males with urothelial cancer of bladder origin, and a prior smoking history was reported by 18 of 29 patients. Patients had an ECOG performance status of 0 or 1 and had received between 0 and 3 prior chemotherapy regimens. Blood samples were analyzed at 3 weeks after treatment start (second dose) and at 6 weeks after treatment start. A median of roughly 140,000 T cells and roughly 80,000 unique TCRs was obtained from blood samples, and a median clonality of approximately 0.086 was observed. The study was an exploratory multi-omic analysis of somatic, immune and clinical correlates of response to PD-L1 blockade with atezolizumab in urothelial cancer. Pretreatment tumor samples, along with matched peripheral blood collected serially before and after atezolizumab treatment, underwent TCR sequencing. Durable clinical benefit meant progression-free survival longer than 6 months, and TCR features were also tested against progression-free and overall survival. In the same patients, whole exome sequencing and RNA sequencing of pretreatment tumors were performed in addition to TCR sequencing. Roughly nine patients achieved durable clinical benefit and about 19 did not. Under 30 patients had pretreatment blood TCR-seq, some 25 had at least one posttreatment blood collection, and some 25 had tumor TCR-seq.

Paper-wide results and their limitations: Because the sample size was small (n ≈ 31) and many exploratory analyses were performed, the results are intended to be hypothesis-generating. A pretreatment peripheral blood TCR clonality below the median was linked to improved progression-free and overall survival. At 3 weeks after the start of treatment, tumor-associated TCR clones in peripheral blood had expanded more in patients with durable benefit (n of about 21, p = 0.022).

The time point label for this specimen denotes: peripheral blood 6 weeks after treatment start. A total of some 30 patients with locally advanced or metastatic urothelial carcinoma, treated at Memorial Sloan Kettering on a trial protocol, made up the cohort. Peripheral blood mononuclear cells were collected pretreatment and during treatment, with between 1 and 8 total time points per patient. The Qiagen DNeasy Blood extraction kit was used to purify genomic DNA from total PBMCs and tumor samples. Collected pretreatment and during treatment, PBMCs were isolated and stored as previously described. To estimate absolute template abundance from read counts, synthetic TCR analog templates were spiked into each PCR. The immunoSEQ assay used bias-controlled V and J gene primers to amplify TCRbeta CDR3 regions from genomic DNA. Sequencing of rearranged TCRbeta segments was performed at approximately 20X coverage. As for the original processing: Sequencing errors were corrected by clustering and CDR3s were annotated against IMGT to assign V, D and J genes. Downstream analyses used only productive TCRbeta rearrangements and left out out-of-frame or stop-codon sequences. Clonality was computed as one minus Shannon entropy normalized by the log of the number of unique productive sequences. Clones differing between time points or between blood and tumor were identified by Fisher's exact test with Benjamini-Hochberg correction at adjusted p below 0.01. Not all clones reach the TCRdb copy of this immuneACCESS table, which keeps in-frame sequences only. Checked studies attribute under half of the gap to unresolved V genes and leave the rest unexplained. For V, J and clone size, that table is used; D and trimming come from the DNA. In this sample the table shows over 100,000 clones, about 91% of which occur a single time. Together, the top ten hold more than 3% of the sample.

V was cut back by 3 bases and J by 6 bases, leaving a gap of 8 bases between them. The CDR3, cysteine through phenylalanine, is 12 amino acids long. Only the CDR3 DNA is retained, 36 bases long and in frame from the first base. The germline V gene (reference sequence) gives CDR1 as GTSNPN and CDR2 as SVGIG. About this clone itself: Its antigen is still unknown. Base qualities are not at hand, and no much larger clone is one base apart.

This receptor was taken from a man between 60 and 70 years old with urothelial cancer. The sample in question was PBMCs, obtained around atezolizumab (anti-PD-L1) treatment. The chain is assembled from TRBV30 and TRBJ2-2, and the D gene may be TRBD1, 5 bases matching. The nucleotide sequence is given as TGTGCCTGGAGATCAGGGCCCGGGGAGCTGTTTTTT. It translates to CAWRSGPGELFF.